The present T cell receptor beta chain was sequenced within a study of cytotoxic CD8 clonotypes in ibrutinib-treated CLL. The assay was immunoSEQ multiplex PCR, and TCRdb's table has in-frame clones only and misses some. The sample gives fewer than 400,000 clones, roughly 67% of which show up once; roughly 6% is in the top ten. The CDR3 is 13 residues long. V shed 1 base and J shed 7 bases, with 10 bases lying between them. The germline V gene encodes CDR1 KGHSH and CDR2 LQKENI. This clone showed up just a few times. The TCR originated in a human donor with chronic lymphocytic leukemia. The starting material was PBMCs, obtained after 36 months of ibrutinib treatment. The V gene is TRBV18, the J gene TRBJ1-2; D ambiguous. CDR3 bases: TGTGCCAGCTCACCACAGTTCCCGCGTGGCTACACCTTC. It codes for CASSPQFPRGYTF. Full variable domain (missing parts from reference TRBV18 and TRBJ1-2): NAGVMQNPRHLVRRRGQEARLRCSPMKGHSHVYWYRQLPEEGLKFMVYLQKENIIDESGMPKERFSAEFPKEGPSILRIQQVVRGDSAAYFCASSPQFPRGYTFGSGTRLTVV.